This T cell receptor beta chain was sequenced in a study of T cell changes during pregnancy in multiple sclerosis. The CDR3 covers 13 residues. V lost 4 bases to trimming and J lost 2 bases, with 8 bases between them. Germline values: CDR1 ENHRY, CDR2 SYGVKD. The repertoire was sequenced with immunoSEQ multiplex PCR; TCRdb's copy has only in-frame clones and lacks some. The sample comprises about 61,000 clones, over 90% of which are singletons, and 2.6% rests with the top ten. The chain couples TRBV10-3 to TRBJ1-1, with D tentatively TRBD1 (5 bases). This TCR was sampled from a female donor with multiple sclerosis, enrolled in a pregnancy study. This specimen consisted of CD8+ T cells from peripheral blood mononuclear cells, obtained in the third trimester of pregnancy. CDR3 DNA: TGTGCCATCAGTGTGGGGCCCAACACTGAAGCTTTCTTT. Encoded protein: CAISVGPNTEAFF.